These 28 T cell receptor beta chains were all obtained from the same sample, sequenced in a study of control samples from healthy donors and cancer patients. Generated by immunoSEQ multiplex PCR, the TCRdb table keeps only in-frame clones and is missing some. This sample yields 150,000 or so clones, of which around 94% are seen a single time; roughly 13% belongs to the top ten. Sequencing input: blood. These TCRs come from a man aged 40-49 years in good health.

The chain has TRBV29-1 and TRBJ1-5, with D maybe TRBD1 (5 bases). Germline loops: CDR1 SQVTM, CDR2 ANQGSEA. V was cut by 4 bases and J by 7 bases, with 11 bases left in between. This CDR3 spans 12 amino acids. The CDR3 reads CSVAGYNQPQHF. In nucleotides, the CDR3 is TGCAGCGTTGCAGGGTACAACCAGCCCCAGCATTTT.

The V call is TRBV3-1 (or the pseudogene TRBV3-2), the J call TRBJ1-5; D is unresolved. This CDR3 is 13 amino acids long. The V end lost 1 base, the J end lost 5 bases, and 6 bases lay between the germline ends. Germline lookup yields CDR1 LGHDT and CDR2 YNNKEL (reference sequence). The CDR3 sequence: CASSQGLDQPQHF. The CDR3, as DNA: TGTGCCAGCAGCCAAGGTCTAGATCAGCCCCAGCATTTT.

The chain recombines TRBV29-1 with TRBJ1-1; D is perhaps TRBD1 (6 bases). The CDR3 loop spans 13 amino acids. Trimming took off 4 bases at V and 2 bases at J, with 11 bases between the two ends. Germline assignment: CDR1 SQVTM and CDR2 ANQGSEA. This CDR3 reads CSVAAGVNTEAFF. The CDR3 DNA reads as TGCAGCGTTGCGGCAGGGGTCAACACTGAAGCTTTCTTT. Using reference TRBV29-1 and TRBJ1-1 for the parts outside the CDR3, the full variable domain is SAVISQKPSRDICQRGTSLTIQCQVDSQVTMMFWYRQQPGQSLTLIATANQGSEATYESGFVIDKFPISRPNLTFSTLTVSNMSPEDSSIYLCSVAAGVNTEAFFGQGTRLTVV.

The chain uses TRBV9 and TRBJ2-7, with 15 nucleotides matching TRBD2. From germline, CDR1 is SGDLS and CDR2 YYNGEE. This CDR3 spans 14 amino acids. The V segment lost 5 bases and the J segment 6 bases; nucleotides outside the gene matches: 3. This CDR3 reads CASSRGLAGGEQYF. The CDR3 DNA reads TGTGCCAGCAGTCGGGGACTAGCGGGAGGCGAGCAGTACTTC.

The J gene is TRBJ1-2, the V gene TRBV5-4; D is ambiguous. Germline-derived CDR1 and CDR2 are SGHNT and YYREEE (reference sequence). The CDR3 sequence is 14 residues long. Deletions cut 0 bases from V and 10 bases from J, with 16 bases between. In DNA, the CDR3 is TGTGCCAGCAGCTTGGGACAAGACCCTGCATACTACACCTTC. Translating it yields CASSLGQDPAYYTF.

The V and J genes are TRBV10-1 and TRBJ1-2; D is uncertain. Trimming took off 2 bases at V and 5 bases at J, with 18 bases between the two ends. Germline CDR1 WNHNN, CDR2 SYGVQD (reference sequence). The CDR3 is 16 amino acids. The CDR3 is CASSEGPTDDLYGYTF. In DNA form, the CDR3 reads TGCGCCAGCAGTGAGGGTCCTACGGACGATCTTTATGGCTACACCTTC.

This clone was observed a single time. The V and J genes are TRBV6-1 and TRBJ2-2, with D possibly matching TRBD1 (5 bases). Per the germline V gene, CDR1 is MNHNS and CDR2 is SASEGT. V was shortened by 1 base and J by 5 bases, with 14 bases between the two germline ends. This CDR3 contains 16 residues. The CDR3 loop reads CASSEGAGLRTGELFF. CDR3 DNA: TGTGCCAGCAGTGAAGGGGCAGGGCTGAGGACCGGGGAGCTGTTTTTT.

The rearrangement uses TRBV10-3 and TRBJ1-1; D gene ambiguous. V lost 4 bases and J lost 3, with 15 bases in between. Germline V CDR1 and CDR2: ENHRY, SYGVKD. CDR3 size: 15 residues. As DNA, the CDR3 is TGTGCCATCAGTGGACCCCCCGTGGGCTACACTGAAGCTTTCTTT. Translated: CAISGPPVGYTEAFF.

The chain couples TRBV24-1 to TRBJ1-1, with D hard to call. CDR3 length equals 13 residues. Germline CDR1 and CDR2: KGHDR and SFDVKD. V was clipped by 5 bases and J by 1 base, with 7 bases between them. CDR3 bases: TGTGCCACCAGTGGACGGGGGAACACTGAAGCTTTCTTT. Translating it yields CATSGRGNTEAFF.

The CDR3 loop is CASSRGQGDAGYTF. The CDR3 DNA sequence: TGTGCCAGCAGCCGAGGACAGGGCGATGCTGGCTACACCTTC. This sequence joins TRBV5-4 and TRBJ1-2, with 8 bases identical to TRBD1. The CDR3 length is 14 residues. Germline V gene sequence: CDR1 SGHNT, CDR2 YYREEE (reference sequence). V lost 4 bases, J lost 7 bases, and 9 bases stayed unmatched.

The gene calls are TRBV9 and TRBJ1-3; tentative D call: TRBD1 (5 bases). The V gene lost 0 bases and the J gene lost 1 base, with 11 bases spanning the gap. CDR1 and CDR2 from the germline V gene are SGDLS and YYNGEE. The CDR3 length is 16 residues. CDR3: CASSVGAGNSGNTIYF. The CDR3 DNA reads TGTGCCAGCAGCGTAGGGGCAGGGAATTCTGGAAACACCATATATTTT.

The table lists this clone with a few counts. This chain links TRBV11-3 with TRBJ1-1; 9 bases match TRBD1. This CDR3 region has 14 residues. Trimming at V came to 5 bases and at J to 5 bases, leaving 6 bases not matched to a gene. From germline, CDR1 is SGHNT and CDR2 YENEEA. The CDR3 DNA reads as TGTGCCAGCAGCCCGGACAGGGGTAAGACTGAAGCTTTCTTT. Amino acid sequence: CASSPDRGKTEAFF. Variable domain in full (rest from reference TRBV11-3 and TRBJ1-1): EAGVVQSPRYKIIEKKQPVAFWCNPISGHNTLYWYLQNLGQGPELLIRYENEEAVDDSQLPKDRFSAERLKGVDSTLKIQPAELGDSAVYLCASSPDRGKTEAFFGQGTRLTVV.

This rearrangement joins TRBV10-3 to TRBJ2-2; 9 nucleotides line up with TRBD1. V lost 0 bases, J lost 6 bases, and 11 bases stayed unmatched. The CDR3 extends over 18 amino acids. CDR1 and CDR2 (germline): ENHRY, SYGVKD. The CDR3 region is CAISESFLGQGSPGELFF. The CDR3 nucleotides are TGTGCCATCAGTGAGTCCTTTTTAGGACAGGGGTCCCCCGGGGAGCTGTTTTTT.

The rearrangement uses TRBV5-1 and TRBJ2-7, with TRBD1 matching over 8 bases. CDR1 is SGHRS and CDR2 is YFSETQ in the germline V gene. The CDR3 covers 13 residues. J lost 6 bases, V lost 3 bases, and 5 bases had no gene match. The CDR3 here is CASSSDRGGEQYF. CDR3 nucleotide sequence: TGCGCCAGCAGCTCAGACAGGGGTGGCGAGCAGTACTTC.

This chain connects TRBV15 to TRBJ1-5, with D uncertain. The CDR3 contains 15 residues. V shed 0 bases and J shed 7 bases, with 13 bases lying between them. Germline V CDR1 and CDR2: LNHNV, YYDKDF (reference sequence). The CDR3 protein is CATSRDMQEGQPQHF. CDR3 DNA sequence: TGTGCCACCAGCAGAGATATGCAAGAGGGACAGCCCCAGCATTTT.

This clone occurred once. The chain carries TRBV6-1 and TRBJ1-1; D gene ambiguous. The CDR3 is 14 amino acids. CDR1 and CDR2 from the germline V gene are MNHNS and SASEGT. Trimming left V 2 bases short and J 1 base short, with 8 bases between. The CDR3 nucleotides read TGTGCCAGCAGTGAAATGGTGGAGAACACTGAAGCTTTCTTT. Its protein is CASSEMVENTEAFF.

The CDR3 DNA reads as TGCGCCAGTTCCGGGACAGGGCGTTTGGAGACCCAGTACTTC. Its protein product is CASSGTGRLETQYF. This rearrangement joins TRBV5-1 to TRBJ2-5, with 9 positions matching TRBD1. This CDR3 spans 14 amino acids. J was trimmed by 5 bases and V by 8 bases; bases with no gene match: 10. From germline, CDR1 is SGHRS and CDR2 YFSETQ.

CDR3 loop: CASSARGQLNTEAFF. The CDR3 DNA sequence: TGTGCCAGCAGTGCGAGGGGACAGTTGAACACTGAAGCTTTCTTT. This rearrangement joins TRBV28 to TRBJ1-1, with TRBD1 matching over 7 bases. This CDR3 region has 15 residues. Germline-derived CDR1 and CDR2 are MDHEN and SYDVKM. Losses at the gene ends were 5 bases for V and 0 bases for J; bases not matched to a gene: 6. The whole variable domain, filled in from reference TRBV28 and TRBJ1-1, reads DVKVTQSSRYLVKRTGEKVFLECVQDMDHENMFWYRQDPGLGLRLIYFSYDVKMKEKGDIPEGYSVSREKKERFSLILESASTNQTSMYLCASSARGQLNTEAFFGQGTRLTVV.

The rearrangement joins TRBV4-1 to TRBJ1-2; the D gene is possibly TRBD1 (5 bases). CDR1 and CDR2 from the germline V gene are MGHRA and YSYEKL. V lost 0 bases and J lost 2, with 7 bases in between. The CDR3 is 14 amino acids. CDR3 sequence reads: CASSQDWGNYGYTF. CDR3 sequence (DNA): TGCGCCAGCAGCCAAGACTGGGGGAACTATGGCTACACCTTC.

This clone was detected once. The rearrangement joins TRBV3-1 (or the pseudogene TRBV3-2) to TRBJ1-2; 8 positions agree with TRBD1. This CDR3 contains 14 residues. From germline, CDR1 is LGHDT and CDR2 YNNKEL (reference sequence). After removal of 5 bases from V and 7 bases from J, the junction contained 9 bases not matched to a gene. CDR3 nucleotide sequence: TGTGCCAGCAGCGAATCGGACAGGGACGCTGGCTACACCTTC. This translates into CASSESDRDAGYTF.

The chain employs TRBV13 and TRBJ1-5; D is ambiguous. The CDR3 length is 12 residues. Germline V lookup: CDR1 PRHDT, CDR2 FYEKMQ (reference sequence). Trimming stripped 5 bases from V and 5 bases from J, with 7 bases between. The CDR3 DNA follows: TGTGCCAGCAGCGCCGGAGATCAGCCCCAGCATTTT. The encoded protein is CASSAGDQPQHF.

The genes are TRBV19 and TRBJ1-1, with D uncertain. Trimming removed 7 bases at V and 1 base at J, with 16 bases between. Germline values: CDR1 LNHDA, CDR2 SQIVND (reference sequence). The CDR3 spans 15 residues. CDR3 region: CASNHDTGRNTEAFF. CDR3 sequence (DNA): TGTGCCAGTAACCACGACACCGGGCGGAACACTGAAGCTTTCTTT.

The CDR3 DNA reads TGCGCCAGCAGCTTGGGAGGGGGTTTCGACGAGCAGTACTTC. As protein: CASSLGGGFDEQYF. J is TRBJ2-7 and V is TRBV5-1; TRBD1 is a possible D gene (6 bases). Germline V lookup: CDR1 SGHRS, CDR2 YFSETQ. This CDR3 has 14 amino acids. The germline V and J ends were trimmed by 0 bases and 5 bases, with 12 bases remaining between them. Supplemented by reference TRBV5-1 and TRBJ2-7, the full variable domain reads KAGVTQTPRYLIKTRGQQVTLSCSPISGHRSVSWYQQTPGQGLQFLFEYFSETQRNKGNFPGRFSGRQFSNSRSEMNVSTLELGDSALYLCASSLGGGFDEQYFGPGTRLTVT.

CDR3 protein: CASSAGSTYNSPLHF. DNA for the CDR3: TGTGCCAGCAGCGCAGGGAGCACGTATAATTCACCCCTCCACTTT. The chain combines TRBV9 with TRBJ1-6; D perhaps matches TRBD1 (5 bases). The V gene's germline CDR1 is SGDLS and CDR2 YYNGEE. The CDR3 covers 15 residues. With 3 bases removed from V and 4 bases from J, the gap between germline ends came to 11 bases.

This chain links TRBV4-1 with TRBJ2-7; no definite D call. The V gene lost 0 bases and the J gene lost 0 bases, with 6 bases spanning the gap. Germline V gives CDR1 MGHRA, CDR2 YSYEKL. The CDR3 length is 14 residues. CDR3 protein: CASSQERTSYEQYF. DNA of the CDR3: TGCGCCAGCAGCCAAGAACGGACCTCCTACGAGCAGTACTTC.

The chain is built from TRBV6-1 and TRBJ1-3; the D is unclear. The length of the CDR3 is 13 residues. The V end lost 0 bases, the J end lost 3 bases, and 3 bases lay between the germline ends. Germline values: CDR1 MNHNS, CDR2 SASEGT. The CDR3 nucleotides are TGTGCCAGCAGTGAAGCGCTTGGAAACACCATATATTTT. Residues: CASSEALGNTIYF.

The V call is TRBV10-2, the J call TRBJ2-1, with a weak D call TRBD1 (6 bases). Trimming shortened V by 0 bases and J by 10 bases, and 13 bases separated the two germline ends. This CDR3 contains 14 residues. CDR1 WSHSY and CDR2 SAAADI come from the germline V gene. The CDR3 sequence: CASSESGQGWEQFF. The DNA of the CDR3 is TGCGCCAGCAGTGAGTCGGGACAAGGATGGGAGCAGTTCTTC.

This rearrangement joins TRBV4-3 to TRBJ2-5; D remains unclear. V lost 1 base and J 3 bases, leaving 6 bases between the germline ends. The CDR3 covers 13 residues. The V gene's germline CDR1 is LGHNA and CDR2 YSLEER. CDR3 in amino acids: CASSQGPEETQYF. Here the CDR3 DNA reads TGCGCCAGCAGCCAAGGACCAGAAGAGACCCAGTACTTC.